The 13 T cell receptor beta chains below were found in one sample sequenced in a study of shared clonotypes between healthy human individuals. Method: immunoSEQ multiplex PCR; TCRdb's copy keeps in-frame clones and lacks some. The table has about 480,000 clones, about 80% seen once. Sequencing input: PBMCs. The receptors originated from a woman in her forties in good health. Some clones in this sample may be carry-over from other donors' samples.

The V gene is TRBV28, the J gene TRBJ1-5; 10 bases map to TRBD1. CDR3 length equals 16 residues. The germline V gene has CDR1 MDHEN and CDR2 SYDVKM. V trimming: 8 bases; J trimming: 5 bases; junction bases outside the gene matches: 12. CDR3 region: CASQSDRGRGYQPQHF. CDR3 coding DNA: TGTGCCAGCCAATCCGACAGGGGGCGAGGTTATCAGCCCCAGCATTTT.

This clone showed up just a few times. The V gene is TRBV20-1, the J gene TRBJ2-7; D remains ambiguous. The V end was cut by 6 bases, the J end by 3 bases, with 6 bases between. Germline CDR1 and CDR2: DFQATT and SNEGSKA (reference sequence). The CDR3 contains 10 residues. In nucleotides, the CDR3 is TGCAGTGCGCCGATCTACGAGCAGTACTTC. Amino acid sequence: CSAPIYEQYF.

This rearrangement joins TRBV28 to TRBJ1-4; TRBD1 matches 8 bases. Germline V gives CDR1 MDHEN, CDR2 SYDVKM. The CDR3 spans 15 residues. V dropped 6 bases and J dropped 3; count of bases not matched to a gene: 6. The CDR3 here is CASRPDRAANEKLFF. The CDR3 DNA reads as TGTGCCAGCAGGCCGGACAGGGCTGCTAATGAAAAACTGTTTTTT.

This clone was seen many times. The rearrangement links TRBV19 to TRBJ2-2; D may be TRBD2 (6 bases). The ends were cut back, 3 bases at V and 0 bases at J, with 8 bases in the middle. The CDR3 is 15 residues long. Germline V lookup: CDR1 LNHDA, CDR2 SQIVND (reference sequence). CDR3 DNA sequence: TGTGCCAGTAGTATCCCGGGAGCGAACACCGGGGAGCTGTTTTTT. Encoded protein: CASSIPGANTGELFF.

This clone showed up just a few times. V usage is TRBV28 and J usage is TRBJ1-3; 8 bases align to TRBD1. CDR1 and CDR2 (germline): MDHEN, SYDVKM. This CDR3 has 16 residues. The ends lost 2 bases at V and 4 bases at J; junction bases unmatched: 7. The CDR3 loop is CASSLGRGPFGNTIYF. The CDR3 DNA follows: TGTGCCAGCAGTTTAGGCAGGGGGCCTTTCGGAAACACCATATATTTT.

This clone showed up many times. The rearrangement joins TRBV28 to TRBJ1-5; TRBD1 is a possible D gene (5 bases). Trimming took off 6 bases at V and 7 bases at J, with 16 bases between the two ends. In germline, CDR1 is MDHEN, CDR2 SYDVKM. The CDR3 is 14 amino acids. The CDR3 spells CASRAGSWAQPQHF. CDR3 nucleotide sequence: TGTGCCAGCAGGGCAGGGTCCTGGGCGCAGCCCCAGCATTTT. Variable domain in full (rest from reference TRBV28 and TRBJ1-5): DVKVTQSSRYLVKRTGEKVFLECVQDMDHENMFWYRQDPGLGLRLIYFSYDVKMKEKGDIPEGYSVSREKKERFSLILESASTNQTSMYLCASRAGSWAQPQHFGDGTRLSIL.

The V call is TRBV10-3, the J call TRBJ2-3, with TRBD1 as a possible D gene (6 bases). CDR1 ENHRY and CDR2 SYGVKD come from the germline V gene. The length of the CDR3 is 16 residues. Trimming cost V 0 bases and J 0 bases, with 10 bases left between them. CDR3 DNA: TGTGCCATCAGTGAGTCGGACAGAACAAGCACAGATACGCAGTATTTT. Its translation: CAISESDRTSTDTQYF.

At least ten counts were recorded for this clone. CDR3 nucleotide sequence: TGTGCCAGCAGCTTGGATCCCGCCTCGCCCTACAATGAGCAGTTCTTC. Translating it yields CASSLDPASPYNEQFF. The chain employs TRBV5-4 and TRBJ2-1; no clear D. V lost 0 bases to trimming and J lost 2 bases, with 12 bases between them. Germline V CDR1 and CDR2: SGHNT, YYREEE (reference sequence). CDR3 length: 16 amino acids.

The rearrangement joins TRBV7-2 to TRBJ2-7, with TRBD2 matching 10 bases. Trimming took 8 bases from V and 2 from J; bases not matched to a gene: 3. CDR3 length: 13 residues. Per the germline V gene, CDR1 is SGHTA and CDR2 is FQGNSA. The CDR3 region is CASRTSGTYEQYF. In DNA, the CDR3 is TGTGCCAGCCGGACTAGCGGAACCTACGAGCAGTACTTC.

There are a few counts of this clone. The sample carries other DNA sequences with the same CDR3. The V call is TRBV7-2, the J call TRBJ1-2; D is undetermined. CDR3 length: 13 residues. Per the germline V gene, CDR1 is SGHTA and CDR2 is FQGNSA. Trimming cost V 0 bases and J 7 bases, with 9 bases left between them. CDR3 in DNA: TGTGCCAGCAGCTTAGCAGGGTCGGGTGGCTACACCTTC. It translates to CASSLAGSGGYTF.

This clone has only one observation. The V gene is TRBV30, the J gene TRBJ1-6; D gene uncertain. The CDR3 extends over 15 amino acids. V lost 0 bases and J lost 0, with 6 bases in between. The germline V gene encodes CDR1 GTSNPN and CDR2 SVGIG (reference sequence). As DNA, the CDR3 is TGTGCCTGGAGTGTCAAAAGCTCCTATAATTCACCCCTCCACTTT. This translates into CAWSVKSSYNSPLHF.

The rearrangement uses TRBV28 and TRBJ1-2; D remains unclear. The CDR3 spans 14 residues. Per germline, CDR1 MDHEN and CDR2 SYDVKM. Deletions cut 2 bases from V and 3 bases from J, with 10 bases between. The CDR3 reads CASSLTPLDYGYTF. The CDR3 nucleotides read TGTGCCAGCAGTTTAACCCCTCTAGACTATGGCTACACCTTC.

The CDR3 sequence: CASSLAGGPPDTQYF. In DNA form, the CDR3 reads TGTGCCAGCAGCTTAGCGGGAGGGCCCCCAGATACGCAGTATTTT. The chain combines TRBV7-2 with TRBJ2-3; 7 bases are shared with TRBD2. Germline values: CDR1 SGHTA, CDR2 FQGNSA. Unmatched junction bases numbered 4, after V lost 0 bases and J lost 4 bases. The CDR3 loop spans 15 amino acids.